These 18 T cell receptor beta chains originate from one sample sequenced in a study of Ad26.COV2.S vaccination and SARS-CoV-2 variants. Profiled with immunoSEQ multiplex PCR; TCRdb holds only in-frame clones, not every one. Here the sample spans 43,000 or so clones, 83% being singletons. Sequenced material: peripheral blood, taken after recovery from COVID-19. These receptors all come from a human donor who had recovered from COVID-19.

This chain connects TRBV9 to TRBJ1-2; the match to TRBD1 covers 8 bases. V shed 0 bases and J 4 bases; nucleotides not matched to a gene: 8. Germline-derived CDR1 and CDR2 are SGDLS and YYNGEE. The CDR3 is made up of 16 amino acids. The CDR3 bases are TGTGCCAGCAGCGTAGGGCAGGGGGCGTATGGCTATGGCTACACCTTC. Protein product: CASSVGQGAYGYGYTF.

This clone qualifies as medium-sized. The chain links TRBV27 to TRBJ1-4; TRBD1 aligns across 7 bases. This CDR3 comprises 14 residues. The trim removed 6 bases at V and 4 bases at J, leaving 5 bases unmatched. Germline CDR1 is MNHEY and CDR2 is SMNVEV (reference sequence). The CDR3 loop reads CASSQDRNNEKLFF. The CDR3 coding sequence is TGTGCCAGCAGCCAGGACAGGAATAATGAAAAACTGTTTTTT.

This chain links TRBV30 with TRBJ1-1, with D tentatively TRBD1 (5 bases). V lost 3 bases and J lost 1, with 12 bases in between. The germline CDR1 and CDR2 sequences are GTSNPN and SVGIG (reference sequence). The CDR3 contains 14 residues. CDR3 protein: CAWSPPDRNTEAFF. The CDR3, as DNA: TGTGCCTGGAGCCCACCCGACAGGAACACTGAAGCTTTCTTT.

The V and J genes are TRBV18 and TRBJ2-3; possibly TRBD2 for D (5 bases). The CDR3 runs 14 residues. The germline V and J ends were trimmed by 2 bases and 3 bases, with 9 bases remaining between them. Germline-derived CDR1 and CDR2 are KGHSH and LQKENI. The DNA of the CDR3 is TGTGCCAGCTCACCAGGACTCGGGACAGATACGCAGTATTTT. It codes for CASSPGLGTDTQYF.

This chain links TRBV5-1 with TRBJ2-7; D remains unclear. Trimming removed 4 bases at V and 3 bases at J, with 8 bases between. The germline V gene has CDR1 SGHRS and CDR2 YFSETQ. The CDR3 totals 12 residues. In DNA, the CDR3 is TGCGCCAGCAGCCCAGGTTTCTACGAGCAGTACTTC. Residues: CASSPGFYEQYF.

This clone was detected once. J is TRBJ1-5 and V is TRBV24-1; D uncertain. The germline CDR1 and CDR2 sequences are KGHDR and SFDVKD. The CDR3 loop spans 12 amino acids. The V end was cut by 5 bases, the J end by 7 bases, with 8 bases between. CDR3 DNA sequence: TGTGCCACCAGTGCAGGCGCCCAGCCCCAGCATTTT. It specifies CATSAGAQPQHF.

The chain's CDR3 is CASSPRTGAGELFF. CDR3 DNA: TGTGCCAGCTCACCAAGGACAGGGGCCGGGGAGCTGTTTTTT. The J gene is TRBJ2-2, the V gene TRBV18; 9 nucleotides agree with TRBD1. CDR3 length equals 14 residues. CDR1 KGHSH and CDR2 LQKENI come from the germline V gene. The V segment lost 2 bases and the J segment 6 bases; nucleotides outside the gene matches: 1. Looking up the rest from reference TRBV18 and TRBJ2-2 gives the full variable domain: NAGVMQNPRHLVRRRGQEARLRCSPMKGHSHVYWYRQLPEEGLKFMVYLQKENIIDESGMPKERFSAEFPKEGPSILRIQQVVRGDSAAYFCASSPRTGAGELFFGEGSRLTVL.

V and J are TRBV6-5 and TRBJ2-7, with D tentatively TRBD1 (6 bases). The CDR3 consists of 14 residues. The germline V gene encodes CDR1 MNHEY and CDR2 SVGAGI. V was pared by 7 bases and J by 2 bases, with 15 bases between. The CDR3 region has the DNA TGTGCCAGCAACCCCAGGGGTCCCACCTACGAGCAGTACTTC. Translating it yields CASNPRGPTYEQYF.

This clone was seen a few times. The chain has TRBV7-9 and TRBJ2-7; tentatively, D is TRBD2 (6 bases). Trimming left V 2 bases short and J 3 bases short, with 8 bases between. Germline CDR1 and CDR2: SEHNR and FQNEAQ (reference sequence). The CDR3 runs 13 residues. CDR3 sequence reads: CASSLRGIYEQYF. In DNA, the CDR3 is TGTGCCAGCAGCTTACGCGGGATCTACGAGCAGTACTTC.

The rearrangement links TRBV18 to TRBJ1-3, with D unresolved. The germline V gene encodes CDR1 KGHSH and CDR2 LQKENI. The V end was cut by 6 bases, the J end by 4 bases, with 7 bases between. This CDR3 is 12 amino acids long. The CDR3 protein is CASSPRGNTIYF. CDR3 sequence (DNA): TGTGCCAGCTCTCCCAGGGGAAACACCATATATTTT.

This clone came up a few times. This chain connects TRBV5-1 to TRBJ2-3, with TRBD2 as a possible D gene (5 bases). This CDR3 has 16 residues. Trimming removed 3 bases from V and 1 base from J, with 15 bases in between. Germline CDR1 reads SGHRS; CDR2 reads YFSETQ. CDR3 residues: CASSSDGLRGTDTQYF. The CDR3 DNA sequence: TGCGCCAGCAGCTCGGACGGCCTGCGGGGCACAGATACGCAGTATTTT.

The CDR3 loop reads CASSQGGNTGELFF. The CDR3 coding sequence is TGTGCCAGCAGCCAAGGGGGGAACACCGGGGAGCTGTTTTTT. The chain couples TRBV3-1 (or the pseudogene TRBV3-2) to TRBJ2-2; no firm D call. CDR1 is LGHDT and CDR2 is YNNKEL in the germline V gene (reference sequence). Trimming stripped 1 base from V and 1 base from J, with 4 bases between. There are 14 residues in the CDR3.

The gene calls are TRBV7-9 and TRBJ1-4; D not certain. Germline lookup yields CDR1 SEHNR and CDR2 FQNEAQ (reference sequence). V was pared by 3 bases and J by 13 bases, with 9 bases between. This CDR3 region has 11 residues. CDR3 protein: CASSLADGLFF. Here the CDR3 DNA reads TGTGCCAGCAGCTTGGCCGACGGACTGTTTTTT.

The chain joins TRBV11-2 to TRBJ2-1; D gene ambiguous. The CDR3 spans 16 residues. V lost 2 bases and J 3 bases, leaving 14 bases between the germline ends. Germline CDR1 reads SGHAT; CDR2 reads FQNNGV. DNA of the CDR3: TGTGCCAGCAGCTTATTGGCAGTCTCAGGCTACAATGAGCAGTTCTTC. The encoded protein is CASSLLAVSGYNEQFF.

The CDR3 reads CASSEAAAEAFF. In DNA, the CDR3 is TGTGCCAGCAGTGAGGCGGCAGCCGAAGCTTTCTTT. The V call is TRBV2, the J call TRBJ1-1; D not resolved. V was cut by 3 bases and J by 8 bases, with 10 bases left in between. CDR3 length: 12 amino acids. Per the germline V gene, CDR1 is SNHLY and CDR2 is FYNNEI.

The rearrangement links TRBV24-1 to TRBJ2-1; D possibly corresponds to TRBD2 (5 bases). V was clipped by 3 bases and J by 2 bases, with 7 bases between them. Per the germline V gene, CDR1 is KGHDR and CDR2 is SFDVKD. This CDR3 has 14 amino acids. In DNA, the CDR3 is TGTGCCACCAGTGATCCGCGGGCCTACAATGAGCAGTTCTTC. Amino acids: CATSDPRAYNEQFF.

The chain couples TRBV2 to TRBJ1-4, with 8 nucleotides matching TRBD1. The CDR3 has 15 residues. V lost 3 bases, J lost 4 bases, and 4 bases stayed unmatched. The germline V gene has CDR1 SNHLY and CDR2 FYNNEI. CDR3 sequence reads: CASSDLRGRNEKLFF. The CDR3 DNA is TGTGCCAGCAGTGATCTCAGGGGGCGTAATGAAAAACTGTTTTTT.

This chain connects TRBV3-1 (or the pseudogene TRBV3-2) to TRBJ1-2, with 7 nucleotides matching TRBD1. Germline V gene sequence: CDR1 LGHDT, CDR2 YNNKEL (reference sequence). V was clipped by 4 bases and J by 3 bases; unmatched bases: 11. The CDR3 totals 16 residues. The CDR3 bases are TGTGCCAGCAGCCCCAAGTTCGGGGGACAGCACTATGGCTACACCTTC. This translates into CASSPKFGGQHYGYTF.